The 21 T cell receptor beta chains below all came from one sample that was sequenced in a study of tumor-infiltrating lymphocytes in primary liver carcinoma. The study co-extracted DNA and RNA from 20-30 mg of unsorted bulk tissue. Synthesis of TCR beta cDNA was carried out from 500 ng total RNA with a constant-region primer. TCR beta libraries came from three nested multiplex PCR rounds using slightly modified ARM-PCR. A C-beta reverse primer and TRBV1-TRBV30 forward primers served in each of the first two PCR rounds, at approximately 10 cycles apiece. In TCRdb, the multiplex PCR reads were re-called with MiXCR into one record per CDR3 protein. This sample has about 84,000 distinct CDR3 sequences; around 70% occur once, and the top ten carry roughly a fifth. The sequenced sample consisted of liver tumor tissue from sampling region 1. The subset denotes: tumor region T1, superior pole. These receptors originate from a man aged 35 to 55 with primary liver carcinoma and hepatitis B virus infection.

Here the CDR3 DNA reads TGCGCCAGCAGCCAAGATTTAGCGGGGATACTCTCCTATAAGCAGTACTTC. It translates to CASSQDLAGILSYKQYF. The rearrangement links TRBV4-1 to TRBJ2-7, with 8 bases aligning to TRBD2. V was pared by 0 bases and J by 8 bases, with 15 bases of the junction left unmatched. CDR1 MGHRA and CDR2 YSYEKL come from the germline V gene. The CDR3 extends over 17 amino acids.

For this clonotype: Lacking the conserved final phenylalanine or tryptophan, this CDR3 likely reflects a read error. V gene TRBV20-1 combines with J gene TRBJ2-1, with 10 bases aligning to TRBD2. J was trimmed by 7 bases and V by 6 bases; bases with no gene match: 9. CDR3 length: 14 amino acids. Germline V gene data show CDR1 as DFQATT and CDR2 as SNEGSKA (reference sequence). Written as DNA, the CDR3 is TGCAGTGCGCCTTCTAGCGGGGGCGTGAATGAGCAGTTCCTC. Translation gives CSAPSSGGVNEQFL.

This chain uses TRBV7-8 with TRBJ2-1, with D possibly matching TRBD1 (6 bases). CDR3 length: 15 residues. Trimming removed 6 bases from V and 1 base from J, with 13 bases in between. Germline CDR1 reads SGHVS; CDR2 reads FQNEAQ. CDR3 in DNA: TGTGCCAGCAGATGGTCCCAGGGGTCCTACAATGAGCAGTTCTTC. The encoded protein is CASRWSQGSYNEQFF. Together with reference TRBV7-8 and TRBJ2-1, the CDR3 gives the full variable domain: GAGVSQSPRYKVAKRGQDVALRCDPISGHVSLFWYQQALGQGPEFLTYFQNEAQLDKSGLPSDRFFAERPEGSVSTLKIQRTQQEDSAVYLCASRWSQGSYNEQFFGPGTRLTVL.

As for this clonotype: At one end the junction does not follow the germline gene, possibly because of a read error. The chain links TRBV4-2 to TRBJ1-4; D remains ambiguous. Germline assignment: CDR1 LGHNA and CDR2 YNFKEQ. The CDR3 has 15 amino acids. CDR3 DNA sequence: TGTGCCAGCAGCCAAGTGGGATCGCGGAATGAAAAACCGTTTTTT. It encodes CASSQVGSRNEKPFF.

In its sample, this clonotype was seen a few times. This chain connects TRBV20-1 to TRBJ1-1; D not resolved. The V gene lost 5 bases and the J gene lost 3 bases, with 19 bases spanning the gap. The CDR3 loop spans 15 amino acids. Germline assignment: CDR1 DFQATT and CDR2 SNEGSKA (reference sequence). CDR3 nucleotides: TGCAGTGCTCCCGGGGTCGACGGATACTACACTGAAGCTTTCTTT. Its protein product is CSAPGVDGYYTEAFF.

For this clonotype: The junction and the germline gene differ at one end; a read error may be behind it. The gene calls are TRBV29-1 and TRBJ2-1; 8 bases line up with TRBD2. The CDR3 extends over 13 amino acids. Germline V gene data show CDR1 as SQVTM and CDR2 as ANQGSEA. This CDR3 reads CSAAGTSGNEQFF. The CDR3 nucleotides are TGCAGCGCCGCGGGGACTAGTGGCAATGAGCAGTTCTTT.

Comment on this clonotype: One base away lies a much larger clone, so this may be a sequencing read error. The rearrangement links TRBV28 to TRBJ2-3; 10 bases line up with TRBD2. The trim removed 3 bases at V and 5 bases at J, leaving 14 bases unmatched. CDR3 length: 18 amino acids. CDR1 and CDR2 (germline): MDHEN, SYDVKM. The CDR3 loop reads CASSFPRIAGGRRDTQYF. The CDR3 DNA reads as TGTGCCAGCAGTTTCCCCCGAATAGCGGGAGGCCGCCGAGATACGCAGTATTTT. The full variable domain, in which reference TRBV28 and TRBJ2-3 provide the parts outside the CDR3, is DVKVTQSSRYLVKRTGEKVFLECVQDMDHENMFWYRQDPGLGLRLIYFSYDVKMKEKGDIPEGYSVSREKKERFSLILESASTNQTSMYLCASSFPRIAGGRRDTQYFGPGTRLTVL.

A note on this clonotype: The CDR3 end shows no conserved phenylalanine or tryptophan, and so a read error is likely. The chain recombines TRBV13 with TRBJ2-7; no firm D call. Germline V lookup: CDR1 PRHDT, CDR2 FYEKMQ (reference sequence). The CDR3 is 13 residues long. V lost 5 bases to trimming and J lost 6 bases, with 14 bases between them. The CDR3 loop reads CASSNLDLGEQYI. The CDR3 DNA reads TGTGCCAGCAGCAACCTGGACCTCGGCGAGCAGTACATC.

Points on this clonotype: The conserved phenylalanine or tryptophan normally closing the CDR3 is absent here, so this likely arose from a read error. The chain is built from TRBV28 and TRBJ2-7, with 9 positions matching TRBD1. CDR3 length: 14 amino acids. Germline assignment: CDR1 MDHEN and CDR2 SYDVKM. V dropped 5 bases and J dropped 3; count of bases not matched to a gene: 5. CDR3: CASSGGGQGYEQYL. In DNA form, the CDR3 reads TGTGCCAGCAGTGGGGGGGGACAGGGCTACGAGCAGTACTTA.

In this sample, this clonotype is medium-sized. The chain links TRBV4-2 to TRBJ2-1; 10 bases agree with TRBD2. This CDR3 has 15 amino acids. Germline values: CDR1 LGHNA, CDR2 YNFKEQ. V lost 6 bases to trimming and J lost 6 bases; unmatched junction nucleotides: 8. CDR3 in amino acids: CASRPTGTSVNEQFF. DNA for the CDR3: TGTGCCAGCAGGCCAACCGGGACTAGCGTCAATGAGCAGTTCTTC.

This clonotype has a single count. This chain links TRBV29-1 with TRBJ2-3; TRBD1 might be the D (6 bases). The J call could be wrong; TRBJ1-5 is a better fit for the DNA end. The length of the CDR3 is 15 residues. Germline V gives CDR1 SQVTM, CDR2 ANQGSEA. CDR3: CSVKLAGGWTDTQHF. The CDR3 DNA reads as TGCAGCGTTAAACTAGCGGGAGGGTGGACAGATACGCAGCATTTT.

This clonotype was seen at least ten times. V usage is TRBV14 and J usage is TRBJ2-3, with D tentatively TRBD1 or TRBD2 (5 bases each). The CDR3 runs to 17 residues. Per germline, CDR1 SGHDN and CDR2 FVKESK. V was cut by 3 bases and J by 0 bases, with 16 bases left in between. The CDR3 loop is CASSHNPGTTSTDTQYF. Here the CDR3 DNA reads TGTGCCAGCAGCCATAATCCCGGGACCACTAGCACAGATACGCAGTATTTT.

This chain links TRBV6-6 with TRBJ2-1; no definite D call. This CDR3 has 14 residues. Germline V CDR1 and CDR2: MNHNY, SVGAGI (reference sequence). Trimming left V 2 bases short and J 9 bases short, with 14 bases between. CDR3 coding DNA: TGTGCCAGCAGTTACGGCGTGAGAGCAGTTGAGCAGTTCTTC. This gives the protein CASSYGVRAVEQFF.

The chain recombines TRBV14 with TRBJ1-2; TRBD1 might be the D (6 bases). Germline CDR1 and CDR2: SGHDN and FVKESK. The V end lost 1 base, the J end lost 4 bases, and 19 bases lay between the germline ends. The CDR3 runs to 17 residues. The CDR3 protein is CASSQAGAPGQFYGYTF. The CDR3 DNA sequence: TGTGCCAGCAGCCAAGCGGGGGCCCCTGGACAGTTCTATGGCTACACCTTC.

With respect to this clonotype: Germline and junction disagree at one end, which may indicate a read error. The V gene is TRBV5-1, the J gene TRBJ2-2; D is unresolved. This CDR3 is built from 13 residues. From germline, CDR1 is SGHRS and CDR2 YFSETQ. For the CDR3, the DNA is TGCGCCGGCAGCTTGGAGAACACCGGGGAGCTGTTTTTT. This sequence encodes CAGSLENTGELFF.

A word on this clonotype: The CDR3 does not close with the conserved phenylalanine or tryptophan, likely indicating a read error. V gene TRBV10-1 combines with J gene TRBJ2-1; no firm D call. Germline V gene lookup returns CDR1 WNHNN and CDR2 SYGVQD (reference sequence). The CDR3 sequence is 14 residues long. This chain's CDR3 is CASIDKSSYNEQFS. Here the CDR3 DNA reads TGCGCCAGCATCGACAAAAGCTCCTACAATGAACAGTTCTCC.

As to this clonotype: In this CDR3 the conserved last residue, phenylalanine or tryptophan, is missing, so a read error is likely. The rearrangement uses TRBV6-1 and TRBJ2-1; D possibly corresponds to TRBD1 (6 bases). Deletions cut 4 bases from V and 6 bases from J, with 16 bases between. CDR1 is MNHNS and CDR2 is SASEGT in the germline V gene. The CDR3 extends over 15 amino acids. The CDR3 DNA is TGTGCCAGCAGTGTTTACAGGGCCCCTTCCAATGAGCAGTTCATC. Translation: CASSVYRAPSNEQFI.

There are many counts of this clonotype. This chain uses TRBV7-9 with TRBJ2-7; 8 positions match TRBD2. Germline V gene sequence: CDR1 SEHNR, CDR2 FQNEAQ (reference sequence). The CDR3 runs 14 residues. The V segment lost 5 bases and the J segment 3 bases; nucleotides outside the gene matches: 6. CDR3 sequence reads: CASSPPAGVYEQYF. The CDR3 nucleotides are TGTGCCAGCAGCCCCCCAGCGGGAGTCTACGAGCAGTACTTC.

Details on this clonotype: This may be a read error, as it is one base from a much larger clone. The chain links TRBV5-1 to TRBJ1-1; unclear D gene. V was trimmed by 0 bases and J by 4 bases, leaving 16 bases between them. CDR3 size: 16 residues. The germline V gene encodes CDR1 SGHRS and CDR2 YFSETQ. DNA for the CDR3: TGCGCCAGCAGCTTGGCGGTCGGGCAGCTGATCACTGAAGCTTTCTTT. It is translated as CASSLAVGQLITEAFF.

This chain joins TRBV20-1 and TRBJ2-1; D is possibly TRBD2 (6 bases). This CDR3 is built from 14 residues. V was pared by 2 bases and J by 2 bases, with 10 bases between. Germline V gene sequence: CDR1 DFQATT, CDR2 SNEGSKA (reference sequence). This chain's CDR3 is CSARWGEAYNEQFF. CDR3 bases: TGCAGTGCTAGATGGGGGGAGGCCTACAATGAGCAGTTCTTC.

Remarks on this clonotype: The CDR3 end shows no conserved phenylalanine or tryptophan, and so a read error is likely. The DNA is left out, because the CDR3 cannot be placed on it with certainty; the CDR3 is given as TCRdb lists it. The V gene is TRBV6-2 or TRBV6-3, the J gene TRBJ1-1; the table assigns TRBD1, which was not confirmed against the DNA. The germline CDR1 and CDR2 sequences are MNHEY and SVGEGT. A total of 13 residues make up the CDR3, ends included. CDR3 loop: CASSHRENTEVFL.